These 13 T cell receptor beta chains originate from one sample sequenced in a study of beta chain features in type 1 diabetes. The isolated RNA, all of it, was reverse transcribed, so expressed TCRB transcripts were what got sequenced. Assay: immunoSEQ multiplex PCR; the TCRdb copy retains only in-frame clones and omits some. The table shows some 660,000 clones, with about 14% occurring only once. For these TCRs, the target antigens are not known. General study points: When Type 1 diabetes patients were examined, their TCRB CDR3s proved moderately but significantly shorter in all four CD4+ subsets.

Sample: naive CD4+ T cells from blood. All receptors derive from a man aged 18 to 29 with type 1 diabetes.

V is TRBV28 and J is TRBJ2-3; 7 positions agree with TRBD2. V shed 6 bases and J 3 bases; nucleotides not matched to a gene: 9. There are 15 residues in the CDR3. Germline values: CDR1 MDHEN, CDR2 SYDVKM. The CDR3 DNA follows: TGTGCCAGCAGACGCCCGAGGGGAGGGACAGATACGCAGTATTTT. It specifies CASRRPRGGTDTQYF.

This clone showed up just a few times. Within the sample, other DNA sequences also encode this same CDR3. This chain connects TRBV5-6 to TRBJ1-2; no reliable D call. V was shortened by 0 bases and J by 2 bases, with 5 bases between the two germline ends. The CDR3 is 13 residues long. Looked up from germline, CDR1 is SGHDT and CDR2 is YYEEEE. The CDR3 DNA sequence: TGTGCCAGCAGCTTGGACAGAAACTATGGCTACACCTTC. It specifies CASSLDRNYGYTF.

A note on this clone: Other nucleotide sequences from this sample produce the same CDR3. V usage is TRBV20-1 and J usage is TRBJ2-7; D is unresolved. V lost 0 bases and J 3 bases, leaving 0 bases between the germline ends. Germline values: CDR1 DFQATT, CDR2 SNEGSKA (reference sequence). This CDR3 has 10 amino acids. The CDR3 DNA is TGCAGTGCTAGAGACTACGAGCAGTACTTC. It codes for CSARDYEQYF.

The chain joins TRBV28 to TRBJ1-2, with 7 bases fitting TRBD1. Germline CDR1 is MDHEN and CDR2 is SYDVKM. CDR3 length: 12 amino acids. J gave up 7 bases and V 10 bases, and 9 bases lay outside the gene matches. CDR3: CAMTDRDSGYTF. The CDR3 DNA is TGTGCCATGACTGACAGGGACAGTGGCTACACCTTC.

V is TRBV7-2 and J is TRBJ2-3, with 8 bases identical to TRBD2. The CDR3 loop spans 16 amino acids. Germline V gene sequence: CDR1 SGHTA, CDR2 FQGNSA. V was pared by 5 bases and J by 5 bases, with 12 bases of the junction left unmatched. CDR3 loop: CASSPGGAGDGDTQYF. DNA of the CDR3: TGTGCCAGCAGCCCCGGGGGAGCGGGAGACGGAGATACGCAGTATTTT.

The V and J genes are TRBV30 and TRBJ2-1, with D unclear. The germline CDR1 and CDR2 sequences are GTSNPN and SVGIG (reference sequence). V gave up 0 bases and J gave up 9 bases, with 15 bases separating them. The CDR3 covers 14 residues. In DNA, the CDR3 is TGTGCCTGGAGTGTACGACTTTCATCCTCTGAGCAGTTCTTC. Residues: CAWSVRLSSSEQFF.

In its sample, this clone was seen once. V gene TRBV19 combines with J gene TRBJ1-2, with TRBD1 matching over 7 bases. Germline values: CDR1 LNHDA, CDR2 SQIVND (reference sequence). CDR3 size: 13 residues. J gave up 5 bases and V 7 bases, and 7 bases lay outside the gene matches. The CDR3 sequence is CASNPQGQYGYTF. The CDR3 DNA sequence: TGTGCCAGTAACCCACAGGGGCAATATGGCTACACCTTC.

V and J are TRBV7-2 and TRBJ2-1; 11 bases line up with TRBD2. The germline V gene has CDR1 SGHTA and CDR2 FQGNSA. The CDR3 has 17 residues. V lost 2 bases, J lost 3 bases, and 6 bases stayed unmatched. The CDR3 is CASSLLAGGPLYNEQFF. In DNA form, the CDR3 reads TGTGCCAGCAGCTTACTAGCGGGGGGTCCTCTCTACAATGAGCAGTTCTTC.

The chain links TRBV5-1 to TRBJ1-2; 7 bases map to TRBD1. This CDR3 region has 15 residues. J gave up 4 bases and V 3 bases, and 9 bases lay outside the gene matches. Germline lookup yields CDR1 SGHRS and CDR2 YFSETQ. CDR3 in amino acids: CASSSGPDRAYGYTF. CDR3 in DNA: TGCGCCAGCAGCTCCGGACCCGACAGGGCCTATGGCTACACCTTC.

For this clone: Germline and junction disagree at one end, which may indicate a read error. The J gene is TRBJ1-4, the V gene TRBV7-7; no clear D. The germline V gene has CDR1 SSHAT and CDR2 FNYEAQ (reference sequence). CDR3 length: 15 residues. In DNA, the CDR3 is TGTGCTAGCAGCGCCGGGCCATCAACTAATGAAAAACTGTTTTTT. The encoded protein is CASSAGPSTNEKLFF.

This clone has only a few counts. CDR3 sequence (DNA): TGTGCCAGCTCACTCGGACAGGGGTTTGGCTACGAGCAGTACTTC. It encodes CASSLGQGFGYEQYF. This sequence joins TRBV18 and TRBJ2-7; 9 bases match TRBD1. The germline gives CDR1 KGHSH, CDR2 LQKENI. V lost 4 bases to trimming and J lost 3 bases; unmatched junction nucleotides: 7. The CDR3 length is 15 residues.

The V call is TRBV30, the J call TRBJ2-3; unclear D gene. Looked up from germline, CDR1 is GTSNPN and CDR2 is SVGIG (reference sequence). The CDR3 is 15 residues long. The V end was cut by 3 bases, the J end by 5 bases, with 18 bases between. In DNA, the CDR3 is TGTGCCTGGAGCCCCGAACTGGGCCGGGTAGATACGCAGTATTTT. Its translation: CAWSPELGRVDTQYF.

The chain uses TRBV4-1 and TRBJ2-7; D remains ambiguous. CDR1 and CDR2 (germline): MGHRA, YSYEKL. CDR3 length equals 14 residues. The V end was cut by 1 base, the J end by 0 bases, with 7 bases between. The CDR3, as DNA: TGCGCCAGCAGCCAAGCGGTCAACTCCTACGAGCAGTACTTC. Translating it yields CASSQAVNSYEQYF.